The 17 T cell receptor beta chains below were found in one sample sequenced in a study of T cell repertoires in cytomegalovirus infection. TCRdb re-analysed the reads in MiXCR, keeping a single row per CDR3 protein. The data show roughly 300,000 distinct CDR3 sequences, roughly 9.5% seen once. The specimen sequenced was PBMCs. The receptors derive from a human donor in good health (CMV status not recorded). Some clones in this sample may be carry-over from other donors' samples.

This clonotype was seen at least ten times. The chain links TRBV7-2 to TRBJ1-6; 12 nucleotides match TRBD1. Trimming cost V 7 bases and J 8 bases; bases outside gene matches: 6. The CDR3 runs 15 residues. Germline V gene sequence: CDR1 SGHTA, CDR2 FQGNSA. CDR3 nucleotides: TGTGCCAGCACGGGGACAGGGGGCTCCGATTCACCCCTCCACTTT. Its translation is CASTGTGGSDSPLHF.

This clonotype turned up a few times. The chain couples TRBV10-3 to TRBJ2-5; the D gene is possibly TRBD2 (5 bases). V was trimmed by 6 bases and J by 1 base, leaving 15 bases between them. Looked up from germline, CDR1 is ENHRY and CDR2 is SYGVKD. The CDR3 loop spans 15 amino acids. CDR3 sequence reads: CAISRGQTPQETQYF. Here the CDR3 DNA reads TGTGCCATCAGCAGAGGGCAAACCCCCCAAGAGACCCAGTACTTC.

The chain couples TRBV28 to TRBJ2-6; D is ambiguous. V was trimmed by 7 bases and J by 0 bases, leaving 10 bases between them. CDR3 length: 15 residues. Germline V gene data show CDR1 as MDHEN and CDR2 as SYDVKM. CDR3 sequence (DNA): TGTGCCAGCAAAGGGATCAGCTCTGGGGCCAACGTCCTGACTTTC. As protein: CASKGISSGANVLTF.

The chain joins TRBV27 to TRBJ2-5; 8 bases map to TRBD2. CDR1 is MNHEY and CDR2 is SMNVEV in the germline V gene (reference sequence). This CDR3 is 16 amino acids long. Unmatched junction bases numbered 4, after V lost 0 bases and J lost 1 base. CDR3 sequence: CASSLSGLGVQETQYF. The CDR3, as DNA: TGTGCCAGCAGTTTATCGGGACTAGGGGTCCAAGAGACCCAGTACTTC.

The sample holds many counts of this clonotype. The chain carries TRBV28 and TRBJ1-1; D is unresolved. V lost 6 bases, J lost 8 bases, and 7 bases lay in between. This CDR3 contains 10 residues. Per the germline V gene, CDR1 is MDHEN and CDR2 is SYDVKM. CDR3 loop: CASRYREAFF. The CDR3 region has the DNA TGTGCCAGCAGATACCGAGAAGCTTTCTTT.

This chain joins TRBV20-1 and TRBJ1-5, with a weak D call TRBD1 (5 bases). Germline V gene data show CDR1 as DFQATT and CDR2 as SNEGSKA (reference sequence). The CDR3 sequence is 15 residues long. The V and J ends lost 6 bases and 0 bases respectively, with 15 bases between them. The CDR3 DNA reads TGCAGTGCGCTATCGCGACAGTTTAGCAATCAGCCCCAGCATTTT. As protein: CSALSRQFSNQPQHF.

J is TRBJ2-7 and V is TRBV7-9; no reliable D call. The CDR3 extends over 14 amino acids. Germline values: CDR1 SEHNR, CDR2 FQNEAQ (reference sequence). Deletions cut 4 bases from V and 6 bases from J, with 16 bases between. CDR3 DNA: TGTGCCAGCAGCTCGAGCCCAGGTCGCCTCGAGCAGTACTTC. This translates into CASSSSPGRLEQYF.

This clonotype was seen many times. The V gene is TRBV15, the J gene TRBJ1-4; no clear D gene. This CDR3 region has 16 residues. The germline V gene has CDR1 LNHNV and CDR2 YYDKDF (reference sequence). The V gene lost 5 bases and the J gene lost 7 bases, with 20 bases spanning the gap. The DNA of the CDR3 is TGTGCCACCAGCGGTAACCGTCGTGGAAGAGGTGAAAAACTGTTTTTT. As protein: CATSGNRRGRGEKLFF.

This clonotype has only a few counts. J is TRBJ1-1 and V is TRBV7-2, with D tentatively TRBD1 (6 bases). V shed 1 base and J shed 5 bases, with 11 bases lying between them. The CDR3 consists of 14 residues. CDR1 is SGHTA and CDR2 is FQGNSA in the germline V gene. The CDR3 DNA reads as TGTGCCAGCAGCTTAGACCTTCAGGGGACTGAAGCTTTCTTT. Its translation: CASSLDLQGTEAFF.

The chain joins TRBV5-1 to TRBJ2-7; no definite D call. Germline CDR1 is SGHRS and CDR2 is YFSETQ. Trimming shortened V by 1 base and J by 2 bases, and 10 bases separated the two germline ends. CDR3 length: 14 amino acids. The CDR3 DNA reads as TGCGCCAGCAGCTTGATCGTTTCGCCCTACGAGCAGTACTTC. Protein: CASSLIVSPYEQYF.

V is TRBV28 and J is TRBJ2-2, with a possible D match to TRBD2 (7 bases). Trimming shortened V by 6 bases and J by 0 bases, and 17 bases separated the two germline ends. The CDR3 loop spans 17 amino acids. CDR1 is MDHEN, CDR2 SYDVKM, per germline. The CDR3 DNA reads as TGTGCCAGCAGCCTTGCCGGGGGGCCCCCGAACACCGGGGAGCTGTTTTTT. This translates into CASSLAGGPPNTGELFF. The full variable domain, rest sourced from reference TRBV28 and TRBJ2-2, is DVKVTQSSRYLVKRTGEKVFLECVQDMDHENMFWYRQDPGLGLRLIYFSYDVKMKEKGDIPEGYSVSREKKERFSLILESASTNQTSMYLCASSLAGGPPNTGELFFGEGSRLTVL.

This clonotype was picked up a small number of times. The rearrangement joins TRBV6-5 to TRBJ1-5; possibly TRBD1 for D (5 bases). The ends were cut back, 0 bases at V and 3 bases at J, with 9 bases in the middle. This CDR3 is built from 15 residues. Germline loops: CDR1 MNHEY, CDR2 SVGAGI. Here the CDR3 reads CASSYSGGNNQPQHF. The CDR3 DNA follows: TGTGCCAGCAGTTACTCGGGGGGAAACAATCAGCCCCAGCATTTT.

This clonotype was recorded at least ten times. The rearrangement joins TRBV7-2 to TRBJ1-5, with D maybe TRBD1 (5 bases). Trimming left V 2 bases short and J 2 bases short, with 16 bases between. The CDR3 is made up of 17 amino acids. The germline V gene has CDR1 SGHTA and CDR2 FQGNSA. The CDR3 coding sequence is TGTGCCAGCAGCTTACACCCCGGGGGGGTCGGCAATCAGCCCCAGCATTTT. This translates into CASSLHPGGVGNQPQHF.

This clonotype came up a few times. The chain employs TRBV12-3 or TRBV12-4 and TRBJ1-1, with D possibly matching TRBD1 (5 bases). Trimming cost V 3 bases and J 8 bases, with 16 bases left between them. CDR3 length: 14 amino acids. The CDR3 loop reads CASSFSNTDREAFF. The CDR3 region has the DNA TGTGCCAGCAGTTTCTCCAACACCGACAGAGAAGCTTTCTTT.

The chain employs TRBV29-1 and TRBJ2-1, with 11 bases matching TRBD2. This CDR3 comprises 15 residues. V shed 6 bases, J shed 5 bases, and the junction held 9 bases outside the gene matches. CDR1 SQVTM and CDR2 ANQGSEA come from the germline V gene. The CDR3, as DNA: TGCAGCGTCGTCTTAGCGGGAGGGATCCACAATGAGCAGTTCTTC. Amino acid sequence: CSVVLAGGIHNEQFF.

This clonotype was found a few times. The chain uses TRBV7-2 and TRBJ2-5, with D hard to call. V dropped 5 bases and J dropped 2 bases, with 9 bases sitting between them. In germline, CDR1 is SGHTA, CDR2 FQGNSA. This CDR3 contains 13 residues. CDR3: CASSPPEQETQYF. Here the CDR3 DNA reads TGTGCCAGCAGCCCTCCGGAGCAAGAGACCCAGTACTTC.

The V gene is TRBV19, the J gene TRBJ1-4; D is unclear. Looked up from germline, CDR1 is LNHDA and CDR2 is SQIVND (reference sequence). With 4 bases removed from V and 1 base from J, the gap between germline ends came to 7 bases. The length of the CDR3 is 14 residues. The CDR3 reads CASSTGRTNEKLFF. DNA of the CDR3: TGTGCCAGTAGTACGGGGAGAACTAATGAAAAACTGTTTTTT.